This entry lists 16 T cell receptor beta chains sequenced from one sample in a study of shared clonotypes between healthy human individuals (TCRdb year 2020). The library was prepared using the immunoSEQ multiplex PCR assay. This immuneACCESS table, as held by TCRdb, lists in-frame sequences with V and J called but not all clones. Of the missing ones, under half trace to an unresolved V gene in checked studies; the others have no known cause. This sample comprises about 110,000 clones, about 72% of them detected only once. Clones ranked in the top ten supply approximately 25% of the sample. Source material: memory CD8+ T cells sorted from blood. Sample cell subset or site, as interpreted from the label and publication: CD45RO+ cells pooled with CCR7-negative TemRA cells. The receptors were sampled from a woman in her 30s in good health.

The V call is TRBV13, the J call TRBJ2-1; D ambiguous. Trimming took off 1 base at V and 0 bases at J, with 7 bases between the two ends. CDR3 length: 15 residues. Per the germline V gene, CDR1 is PRHDT and CDR2 is FYEKMQ (reference sequence). For the CDR3, the DNA is TGTGCCAGCAGCTTAGCGGCGGACTCCTACAATGAGCAGTTCTTC. This sequence encodes CASSLAADSYNEQFF.

This clone was detected a few times. V is TRBV28 and J is TRBJ2-7, with TRBD1 matching 8 bases. Losses at the gene ends were 3 bases for V and 5 bases for J; bases not matched to a gene: 6. The CDR3 length is 14 residues. Per germline, CDR1 MDHEN and CDR2 SYDVKM. CDR3 nucleotide sequence: TGTGCCAGCAGTTTGGGACAGGAGGCCCACGAGCAGTACTTC. Residues: CASSLGQEAHEQYF. The variable domain in full, completed from reference TRBV28 and TRBJ2-7, reads DVKVTQSSRYLVKRTGEKVFLECVQDMDHENMFWYRQDPGLGLRLIYFSYDVKMKEKGDIPEGYSVSREKKERFSLILESASTNQTSMYLCASSLGQEAHEQYFGPGTRLTVT.

With regard to this clone: The sample holds other DNA sequences that translate to the same CDR3. The chain employs TRBV5-1 and TRBJ2-7; no clear D. Germline values: CDR1 SGHRS, CDR2 YFSETQ. The CDR3 totals 12 residues. V was clipped by 4 bases and J by 1 base, with 6 bases between them. The CDR3 nucleotides read TGCGCCAGCAGCCCACCATCCTACGAGCAGTACTTC. This codes for CASSPPSYEQYF.

V is TRBV5-1 and J is TRBJ2-3; 13 bases map to TRBD2. This CDR3 has 18 amino acids. Germline V gene sequence: CDR1 SGHRS, CDR2 YFSETQ. Trimming removed 4 bases from V and 1 base from J; junction bases left unmatched: 9. The CDR3 DNA is TGCGCCAGCAGCCAAGGACTAGCGGGAGCGTTTGGCACAGATACGCAGTATTTT. Protein sequence: CASSQGLAGAFGTDTQYF.

The gene calls are TRBV10-3 and TRBJ2-5; no definite D call. V was cut by 5 bases and J by 1 base, with 8 bases left in between. The CDR3 extends over 13 amino acids. The germline V gene encodes CDR1 ENHRY and CDR2 SYGVKD. This chain's CDR3 is CAISPNTQETQYF. The CDR3 region has the DNA TGTGCCATCAGTCCGAACACCCAAGAGACCCAGTACTTC.

This clone has at least ten counts. In this CDR3 the conserved last residue, phenylalanine or tryptophan, is missing, so a read error is likely. No DNA is shown, since the ends of the CDR3 on it are uncertain; the CDR3 is the one TCRdb lists. CDR3: CASSCWTGV. This chain links TRBV12-1 with TRBJ1-1; the D call TRBD1 from the table was never checked on the DNA. TRBV12-1 represents a pseudogene. The length of the CDR3 is 9 amino acids, counting both ends.

J is TRBJ2-2 and V is TRBV10-3; 9 bases are shared with TRBD1. CDR3 length: 16 amino acids. In germline, CDR1 is ENHRY, CDR2 SYGVKD. V shed 6 bases and J 1 base; nucleotides not matched to a gene: 6. The CDR3 region has the DNA TGTGCCATCAGAGGGACAGGGACCTTGAACACCGGGGAGCTGTTTTTT. As protein: CAIRGTGTLNTGELFF.

CDR3 amino acids: CASSDGRLTGELFF. The CDR3 DNA is TGCGCCAGCAGTGATGGTCGGCTCACCGGGGAGCTGTTTTTT. The chain combines TRBV10-1 with TRBJ2-2; the D is unclear. The CDR3 contains 14 residues. The germline V gene has CDR1 WNHNN and CDR2 SYGVQD (reference sequence). V was cut by 3 bases and J by 4 bases, with 9 bases left in between.

This chain links TRBV29-1 with TRBJ2-7; TRBD1 agrees at 10 bases. V was pared by 6 bases and J by 3 bases, with 14 bases of the junction left unmatched. The CDR3 sequence is 16 residues long. Per the germline V gene, CDR1 is SQVTM and CDR2 is ANQGSEA. Written as DNA, the CDR3 is TGCAGCGTGGGGGGCCCCGGGACAGGGGTCTTCTACGAGCAGTACTTC. Amino acid sequence: CSVGGPGTGVFYEQYF.

The V and J genes are TRBV6-6 and TRBJ2-2, with D tentatively TRBD2 (5 bases). The CDR3 extends over 15 amino acids. Trimming removed 2 bases from V and 4 bases from J, with 11 bases in between. From germline, CDR1 is MNHNY and CDR2 SVGAGI (reference sequence). The CDR3 bases are TGTGCCAGCAGTTACGAGGGCGAACTCACCGGGGAGCTGTTTTTT. It encodes CASSYEGELTGELFF.

The chain uses TRBV4-2 and TRBJ2-7; perhaps D is TRBD1 or TRBD2 (5 bases each). Between the trimmed V and J ends, which lost 1 base and 6 bases, there was a span of 13 bases. The CDR3 is 14 amino acids. Per the germline V gene, CDR1 is LGHNA and CDR2 is YNFKEQ. The CDR3 protein is CASSQVAPRGEQYF. Written as DNA, the CDR3 is TGTGCCAGCAGCCAAGTGGCCCCGAGGGGCGAGCAGTACTTC.

The gene calls are TRBV11-2 and TRBJ2-3, with TRBD2 matching over 8 bases. The CDR3 has 14 residues. V gave up 1 base and J gave up 6 bases; unmatched junction bases: 3. Per germline, CDR1 SGHAT and CDR2 FQNNGV. DNA for the CDR3: TGTGCCAGCAGCTTAGGGCTAGCGGGCGATACGCAGTATTTT. It codes for CASSLGLAGDTQYF.

This clone is medium-sized within its sample. This chain joins TRBV7-2 and TRBJ1-1; TRBD1 is a possible D gene (5 bases). The CDR3 is 16 residues long. V dropped 3 bases and J dropped 6 bases, with 20 bases sitting between them. Germline V gene lookup returns CDR1 SGHTA and CDR2 FQGNSA. The CDR3 DNA follows: TGTGCCAGCAGCTTCGTCCTGGGGGAGGGCATCTCTGAAGCTTTCTTT. Translation: CASSFVLGEGISEAFF.

The rearrangement joins TRBV5-1 to TRBJ2-7; TRBD1 agrees at 9 bases. V trimming: 3 bases; J trimming: 4 bases; junction bases outside the gene matches: 5. This CDR3 region has 14 residues. Per the germline V gene, CDR1 is SGHRS and CDR2 is YFSETQ. This chain's CDR3 is CASSSTGGSYEQYF. The CDR3 DNA sequence: TGCGCCAGCAGCTCAACAGGGGGCTCATACGAGCAGTACTTC.

The DNA of the CDR3 is TGTGCCAGCAGTTTATTAGGGGCCGCTAACTATGGCTACACCTTC. Translation gives CASSLLGAANYGYTF. This chain links TRBV28 with TRBJ1-2, with D possibly TRBD1 on 5 matching bases. This CDR3 region has 15 residues. V gave up 1 base and J gave up 0 bases, with 9 bases separating them. Germline CDR1 reads MDHEN; CDR2 reads SYDVKM.

Turning to this clone: This may arise from a read error, as a much more abundant clone is one base away. The same CDR3 is also encoded by other DNA sequences in this sample. This rearrangement joins TRBV7-6 to TRBJ2-7, with 8 bases identical to TRBD1. The CDR3 consists of 13 residues. The V gene's germline CDR1 is SGHVS and CDR2 FNYEAQ. V was pared by 5 bases and J by 4 bases, with 4 bases of the junction left unmatched. CDR3 coding DNA: TGTGCCAGCAGCCCAGACAGGGGATACGAGCAGTACTTC. Residues: CASSPDRGYEQYF.